One sample yielded the 29 T cell receptor beta chains listed below, sequenced in a study of quantifying T cell responses using KT2 cells. Study context: Reverse transcription used primers in the TCR alpha and beta constant regions.

A single-stranded UMI oligo with SP2 sequence was ligated to cDNA 3' ends. The first PCR ran roughly 4 cycles with an equimolar RC1.1 and RC1.2 beta primer mix. TCRdb called the UMI-ligation and nested PCR reads again in MiXCR, with one record for every CDR3 protein. The sample carries over 40,000 distinct CDR3 sequences, approximately 10% recorded once. The specimen was PBMCs spiked with cells of the T cell clone KT2. These receptors all come from a human donor.

Many counts were recorded for this clonotype. J is TRBJ1-1 and V is TRBV7-2; D remains ambiguous. V shed 3 bases and J shed 1 base, with 6 bases lying between them. CDR3 length: 13 amino acids. Looked up from germline, CDR1 is SGHTA and CDR2 is FQGNSA. CDR3 protein: CASSFARNTEAFF. CDR3 in DNA: TGTGCCAGCAGCTTTGCGAGGAACACTGAAGCTTTCTTT. Variable domain in full (rest from reference TRBV7-2 and TRBJ1-1): GAGVSQSPSNKVTEKGKDVELRCDPISGHTALYWYRQSLGQGLEFLIYFQGNSAPDKSGLPSDRFSAERTGGSVSTLTIQRTQQEDSAVYLCASSFARNTEAFFGQGTRLTVV.

This clonotype has at least ten counts. The CDR3 sequence: CASLVGTDYTGELFF. CDR3 coding DNA: TGTGCCAGCCTCGTCGGGACAGACTACACCGGGGAGCTGTTTTTT. This chain links TRBV6-1 with TRBJ2-2; 7 bases line up with TRBD1. Per germline, CDR1 MNHNS and CDR2 SASEGT. The CDR3 loop spans 15 amino acids. V was pared by 8 bases and J by 3 bases, with 9 bases of the junction left unmatched.

In its sample, this clonotype was seen a few times. This chain links TRBV7-2 with TRBJ2-3, with D unresolved. Per the germline V gene, CDR1 is SGHTA and CDR2 is FQGNSA. Trimming left V 0 bases short and J 6 bases short, with 1 base between. The CDR3 loop spans 11 amino acids. CDR3 nucleotide sequence: TGTGCCAGCAGCTTAGCGGATACGCAGTATTTT. Its protein is CASSLADTQYF.

This clonotype has just a few counts. The chain recombines TRBV28 with TRBJ1-1; 9 bases match TRBD1. V lost 4 bases and J lost 7; bases outside the gene matches: 10. The CDR3 sequence is 15 residues long. CDR1 and CDR2 from the germline V gene are MDHEN and SYDVKM. The CDR3, as DNA: TGTGCCAGCAGTTCCCCCGGGACAGGGCTCGGTGAAGCTTTCTTT. It translates to CASSSPGTGLGEAFF.

This clonotype appeared many times. The gene calls are TRBV10-1 and TRBJ2-3; D unclear. CDR1 is WNHNN and CDR2 is SYGVQD in the germline V gene (reference sequence). V shed 0 bases and J shed 0 bases, with 1 base lying between them. This CDR3 region has 13 residues. The CDR3 sequence: CASSESSTDTQYF. The DNA of the CDR3 is TGCGCCAGCAGTGAGTCAAGCACAGATACGCAGTATTTT.

This clonotype appeared many times. This chain joins TRBV29-1 and TRBJ1-3; D is uncertain. This CDR3 contains 12 residues. CDR1 SQVTM and CDR2 ANQGSEA come from the germline V gene. V was clipped by 3 bases and J by 4 bases, with 7 bases between them. The CDR3 is CSVESYGNTIYF. DNA of the CDR3: TGCAGCGTTGAGTCGTACGGAAACACCATATATTTT.

This clonotype was observed a few times. This sequence joins TRBV29-1 and TRBJ2-5; a possible D gene is TRBD1 (7 bases). Per germline, CDR1 SQVTM and CDR2 ANQGSEA. There are 12 residues in the CDR3. Here the CDR3 reads CTAGQIGETQYF. CDR3 DNA sequence: TGCACCGCGGGACAGATAGGAGAGACCCAGTACTTC.

This clonotype was seen more than once but under ten times. The CDR3 nucleotides are TGCGCCAGCAGCCAAGATCGGGTAGGGCCGAATGAAAAACTGTTTTTT. It codes for CASSQDRVGPNEKLFF. The chain links TRBV4-1 to TRBJ1-4; D call uncertain. Looked up from germline, CDR1 is MGHRA and CDR2 is YSYEKL. Between the trimmed V and J ends, which lost 0 bases and 5 bases, there was a span of 13 bases. This CDR3 has 16 residues.

This clonotype came up once. This chain connects TRBV7-9 to TRBJ2-1, with 12 bases matching TRBD2. Germline V lookup: CDR1 SEHNR, CDR2 FQNEAQ (reference sequence). CDR3 size: 16 residues. J was trimmed by 8 bases and V by 4 bases; bases with no gene match: 9. The CDR3 coding sequence is TGTGCCAGCAGCTCGCTAGCGGGGGGGCCGGGTGATGAGCAGTTCTTC. Amino acids: CASSSLAGGPGDEQFF.

J is TRBJ1-1 and V is TRBV5-1; unclear D gene. CDR3 size: 14 residues. Germline V gives CDR1 SGHRS, CDR2 YFSETQ. The V and J ends lost 0 bases and 2 bases respectively, with 8 bases between them. CDR3 DNA sequence: TGCGCCAGCAGCTTGGAGGGCATAAACACTGAAGCTTTCTTT. Translating gives CASSLEGINTEAFF.

Many counts were recorded for this clonotype. V gene TRBV4-3 combines with J gene TRBJ2-6; no definite D call. The ends were cut back, 0 bases at V and 3 bases at J, with 9 bases in the middle. The CDR3 length is 16 residues. The germline V gene encodes CDR1 LGHNA and CDR2 YSLEER. The CDR3 reads CASSQDLGNGANVLTF. DNA of the CDR3: TGCGCCAGCAGCCAAGATCTAGGGAATGGGGCCAACGTCCTGACTTTC.

The rearrangement joins TRBV20-1 to TRBJ1-2; 9 bases map to TRBD1. This CDR3 comprises 19 residues. Trimming at V came to 3 bases and at J to 8 bases, leaving 25 bases not matched to a gene. Germline V gene lookup returns CDR1 DFQATT and CDR2 SNEGSKA (reference sequence). The CDR3 here is CSASDIPGQGALRGRGYTF. The CDR3 bases are TGCAGTGCTAGTGATATACCGGGACAGGGTGCACTGCGGGGTCGAGGCTACACCTTC.

Only a few counts were recorded for this clonotype. The chain combines TRBV3-1 with TRBJ2-1; D not certain. V was shortened by 4 bases and J by 0 bases, with 10 bases between the two germline ends. The CDR3 spans 15 residues. Per the germline V gene, CDR1 is LGHDT and CDR2 is YNNKEL (reference sequence). The CDR3 reads CASSPTRSSYNEQFF. The CDR3 DNA reads as TGTGCCAGCAGCCCGACCAGGAGCTCCTACAATGAGCAGTTCTTC.

This chain uses TRBV28 with TRBJ1-6; the D gene is possibly TRBD1 (5 bases). Germline V lookup: CDR1 MDHEN, CDR2 SYDVKM. The CDR3 has 14 residues. Trimming removed 7 bases from V and 6 bases from J, with 13 bases in between. The CDR3 DNA sequence: TGTGCCAGCACCCTGGGACGGAGTAATTCACCCCTCCACTTT. It encodes CASTLGRSNSPLHF.

V and J are TRBV7-6 and TRBJ1-5; a weak D match, TRBD1 (5 bases). Germline CDR1 reads SGHVS; CDR2 reads FNYEAQ. CDR3 length: 17 amino acids. V was trimmed by 1 base and J by 7 bases, leaving 20 bases between them. The CDR3 spells CASSLGGGRGLRQPQHF. CDR3 DNA: TGTGCCAGCAGCTTAGGGGGGGGAAGGGGATTACGCCAGCCCCAGCATTTT.

This clonotype ranks as large. The rearrangement links TRBV6-5 to TRBJ2-5, with D tentatively TRBD1 (6 bases). Deletions cut 2 bases from V and 4 bases from J, with 17 bases between. Per germline, CDR1 MNHEY and CDR2 SVGAGI. This CDR3 has 16 residues. The chain's CDR3 is CASSYPQGEGVETQYF. The CDR3 DNA is TGTGCCAGCAGTTACCCGCAAGGCGAGGGGGTAGAGACCCAGTACTTC.

The chain has TRBV28 and TRBJ2-3; maybe TRBD2 (5 bases). The V end was cut by 3 bases, the J end by 0 bases, with 7 bases between. The germline CDR1 and CDR2 sequences are MDHEN and SYDVKM. This CDR3 is built from 14 residues. The CDR3 DNA follows: TGTGCCAGCAGTTTCGAGGGTAGCACAGATACGCAGTATTTT. Its translation is CASSFEGSTDTQYF.

This clonotype was counted a few times. The gene calls are TRBV6-1 and TRBJ2-4; weak D call: TRBD2 (7 bases). Germline-derived CDR1 and CDR2 are MNHNS and SASEGT. The CDR3 is 14 amino acids. The V end was cut by 7 bases, the J end by 7 bases, with 17 bases between. As DNA, the CDR3 is TGTGCCAGCATCCGAGGGGGGGCCGGGAACATTCAGTACTTC. Translation gives CASIRGGAGNIQYF.

The chain links TRBV10-3 to TRBJ2-7, with D perhaps matching TRBD2 (6 bases). Looked up from germline, CDR1 is ENHRY and CDR2 is SYGVKD. V lost 7 bases and J 4 bases, leaving 17 bases between the germline ends. This CDR3 is built from 14 residues. In nucleotides, the CDR3 is TGTGCCATCAACCAGGGAGGCTACCTTTACGAGCAGTACTTC. Protein sequence: CAINQGGYLYEQYF.

The CDR3 DNA reads TGTGCCAGCAGCCACAGGACAGGGGGCAACTATGGCTACACCTTC. Translating gives CASSHRTGGNYGYTF. V gene TRBV14 combines with J gene TRBJ1-2; 11 nucleotides match TRBD1. CDR1 SGHDN and CDR2 FVKESK come from the germline V gene. The CDR3 sequence is 15 residues long. J was trimmed by 2 bases and V by 3 bases; bases with no gene match: 2.

V gene TRBV30 combines with J gene TRBJ2-5; 7 nucleotides agree with TRBD1. Trimming at V came to 5 bases and at J to 0 bases, leaving 3 bases not matched to a gene. Germline V CDR1 and CDR2: GTSNPN, SVGIG (reference sequence). This CDR3 is built from 13 residues. The CDR3 coding sequence is TGTGCCTGGTCACAGGGGAACCAAGAGACCCAGTACTTC. Translated: CAWSQGNQETQYF.

The rearrangement joins TRBV6-5 to TRBJ2-5, with D uncertain. Germline lookup yields CDR1 MNHEY and CDR2 SVGAGI. The germline V and J ends were trimmed by 3 bases and 1 base, with 9 bases remaining between them. The CDR3 consists of 14 residues. The CDR3 DNA is TGTGCCAGCAGTTATCGGTCACCCCAAGAGACCCAGTACTTC. This sequence encodes CASSYRSPQETQYF.

There are a few counts of this clonotype. This rearrangement joins TRBV10-2 to TRBJ1-6; weak D call: TRBD1 (5 bases). The CDR3 is 13 amino acids. The V gene lost 4 bases and the J gene lost 10 bases, with 11 bases spanning the gap. The V gene's germline CDR1 is WSHSY and CDR2 SAAADI. The CDR3 is CASSVQGASPLHF. For the CDR3, the DNA is TGCGCCAGCAGTGTCCAGGGCGCATCACCCCTCCACTTT.

This clonotype was seen a few times. The rearrangement links TRBV2 to TRBJ2-4, with D possibly called TRBD1 or TRBD2 (6 bases each). The CDR3 covers 14 residues. Germline V lookup: CDR1 SNHLY, CDR2 FYNNEI. The V end lost 7 bases, the J end lost 8 bases, and 18 bases lay between the germline ends. The CDR3 region has the DNA TGTGCCAGCACCCAAGACGGGGGCGGAGACATTCAGTACTTC. The encoded protein is CASTQDGGGDIQYF.

Comments on this clonotype: Possible read error: a much larger clone is one base away. The chain employs TRBV12-3 or TRBV12-4 and TRBJ2-1; D uncertain. The CDR3 totals 12 residues. The CDR3 region has the DNA TGTGACAGCAGCCCCTTTGGGAATGAGCAGTTCTTC. Translating it yields CDSSPFGNEQFF.

V gene TRBV7-2 combines with J gene TRBJ1-6; D might be TRBD1 (5 bases). This CDR3 is built from 14 residues. Germline assignment: CDR1 SGHTA and CDR2 FQGNSA. The ends were cut back, 0 bases at V and 6 bases at J, with 6 bases in the middle. DNA for the CDR3: TGTGCCAGCAGCTTAGCGGGGGGTAATTCACCCCTCCACTTT. Protein sequence: CASSLAGGNSPLHF.

This chain uses TRBV5-1 with TRBJ1-2; D may be TRBD1 (5 bases). The germline gives CDR1 SGHRS, CDR2 YFSETQ. Trimming cost V 4 bases and J 11 bases, with 15 bases left between them. This CDR3 contains 12 residues. The CDR3 DNA sequence: TGCGCCAGCAGCATGGACACTTCGGGGTACACCTTC. Its translation is CASSMDTSGYTF.

This rearrangement joins TRBV12-3 or TRBV12-4 to TRBJ1-4, with D uncertain. The CDR3 length is 13 residues. V dropped 10 bases and J dropped 12 bases, with 21 bases sitting between them. CDR3 sequence (DNA): TGTGCCACCTCGCCGGGTCCCCAAGACGAACTGTTTTTT. Amino acid sequence: CATSPGPQDELFF.

The chain uses TRBV14 and TRBJ1-1; TRBD1 matches 7 bases. There are 13 residues in the CDR3. Germline lookup yields CDR1 SGHDN and CDR2 FVKESK. V trimming: 4 bases; J trimming: 5 bases; junction bases outside the gene matches: 4. CDR3 sequence (DNA): TGTGCCAGCAGCCGGACAGGTAGTACTGAAGCTTTCTTT. This codes for CASSRTGSTEAFF. The variable domain in full, with the rest retrieved from reference TRBV14 and TRBJ1-1, is EAGVTQFPSHSVIEKGQTVTLRCDPISGHDNLYWYRRVMGKEIKFLLHFVKESKQDESGMPNNRFLAERTGGTYSTLKVQPAELEDSGVYFCASSRTGSTEAFFGQGTRLTVV.